What follows are 9 T cell receptor beta chains derived from one specimen sequenced in a study of T cells in Graves' hyperthyroidism and ophthalmopathy. Template material for amplifying TCR beta CDR3 regions consisted of RNA transcripts. HTBI primers drove first-round RT-PCR of the TCR CDR3. One entry per CDR3 protein results from TCRdb running MiXCR on the multiplex PCR reads. The table includes approximately 590,000 distinct CDR3 sequences, just over 45% detected once. Sequencing used peripheral blood or thyroid tissue (not recorded which). All receptors derive from a woman younger than 30 with Graves' hyperthyroidism.

In regard to this clonotype: This could be a read error, since a much larger clone is one nucleotide away. Since the CDR3 does not end with the conserved phenylalanine or tryptophan, this likely comes from a read error. V usage is TRBV4-1 and J usage is TRBJ1-6; TRBD1 agrees at 8 bases. There are 14 residues in the CDR3. The V and J ends lost 4 bases and 10 bases, in that order; junction bases with no gene match: 6. Germline V lookup: CDR1 MGHRA, CDR2 YSYEKL. The DNA for the CDR3 is TGCGCCAGCAGCCTCACCGGGACAGGCTCACCCCTCCACTCT. It translates to CASSLTGTGSPLHS.

V and J are TRBV10-3 and TRBJ1-1; TRBD1 matches 7 bases. The germline CDR1 and CDR2 sequences are ENHRY and SYGVKD. The CDR3 is made up of 13 amino acids. V was pared by 10 bases and J by 1 base, with 6 bases of the junction left unmatched. The chain's CDR3 is CASLGTENTEAFF. The DNA of the CDR3 is TGTGCCAGCCTCGGGACAGAGAACACTGAAGCTTTCTTT.

The J gene is TRBJ2-5, the V gene TRBV7-3; 7 bases are shared with TRBD2. The J segment lost 3 bases and the V segment lost 5 bases, leaving 12 bases of the junction unmatched. CDR3 length: 16 residues. Germline V lookup: CDR1 SGHTA, CDR2 FQGTGA. The CDR3 nucleotides read TGTGCCAGCAGCGTAGCGGGCGGCCCTAAGGAAGAGACCCAGTACTTC. This sequence encodes CASSVAGGPKEETQYF.

A note on this clonotype: The junction departs from germline at one end; a sequencing error may be responsible. The chain links TRBV10-3 to TRBJ1-4; D gene unclear. The CDR3 length is 11 residues. Germline V gives CDR1 ENHRY, CDR2 SYGVKD. The CDR3 loop is CAIKAGMNTVF. The CDR3, as DNA: TGTGCCATCAAGGCGGGGATGAACACTGTTTTT.

The chain combines TRBV2 with TRBJ1-5; weak D call: TRBD1 (5 bases). Trimming pared 4 bases from V and 6 bases from J, leaving 10 bases between. The CDR3 runs to 13 residues. Germline-derived CDR1 and CDR2 are SNHLY and FYNNEI. The CDR3 spells CASSAGYRQPQHF. CDR3 DNA sequence: TGTGCCAGCAGTGCAGGGTACCGTCAGCCCCAGCATTTT.

The V gene is TRBV9, the J gene TRBJ1-4; D is possibly TRBD1 (5 bases). V dropped 4 bases and J dropped 7 bases, with 11 bases sitting between them. CDR1 and CDR2 (germline): SGDLS, YYNGEE. The CDR3 runs to 13 residues. CDR3 amino acids: CASSPGPREKLFF. The CDR3 coding sequence is TGTGCCAGCAGCCCGGGACCTCGTGAAAAACTGTTTTTT.

CDR3 sequence: CASSGVGTPTSPLHF. CDR3 sequence (DNA): TGCGCCAGCAGTGGCGTAGGGACTCCTACTTCACCCCTCCACTTT. The chain employs TRBV10-2 and TRBJ1-6, with a tentative D call TRBD1 (5 bases). Trimming left V 4 bases short and J 9 bases short, with 16 bases between. The CDR3 spans 15 residues. CDR1 WSHSY and CDR2 SAAADI come from the germline V gene.

This clonotype was counted only a few times. The gene calls are TRBV7-9 and TRBJ1-1; D is undetermined. Trimming cost V 3 bases and J 7 bases, with 9 bases left between them. Per the germline V gene, CDR1 is SEHNR and CDR2 is FQNEAQ (reference sequence). CDR3 length equals 12 residues. This CDR3 is CASSLGWGEAFF. CDR3 nucleotides: TGTGCCAGCAGCTTGGGTTGGGGTGAAGCTTTCTTT.

The chain uses TRBV2 and TRBJ2-5; D perhaps matches TRBD2 (5 bases). The ends were cut back, 8 bases at V and 5 bases at J, with 18 bases in the middle. The CDR3 sequence is 14 residues long. Germline CDR1 and CDR2: SNHLY and FYNNEI. CDR3 nucleotide sequence: TGTGCCAGCTCCGGGGTCGAGGGCGGGGAGACCCAGTACTTC. This codes for CASSGVEGGETQYF.